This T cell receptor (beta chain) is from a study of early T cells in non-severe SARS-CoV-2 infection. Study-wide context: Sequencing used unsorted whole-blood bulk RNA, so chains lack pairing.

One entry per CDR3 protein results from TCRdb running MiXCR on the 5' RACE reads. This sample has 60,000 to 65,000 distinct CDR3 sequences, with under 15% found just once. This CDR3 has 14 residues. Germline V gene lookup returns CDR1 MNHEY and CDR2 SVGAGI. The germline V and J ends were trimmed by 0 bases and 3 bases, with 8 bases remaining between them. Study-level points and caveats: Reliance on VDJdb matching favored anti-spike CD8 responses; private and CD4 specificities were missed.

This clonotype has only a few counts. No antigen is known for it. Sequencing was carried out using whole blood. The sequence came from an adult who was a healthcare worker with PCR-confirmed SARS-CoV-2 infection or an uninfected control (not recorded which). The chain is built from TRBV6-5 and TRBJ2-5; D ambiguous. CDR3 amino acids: CASSYSFLEETQYF. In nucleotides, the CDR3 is TGTGCCAGCAGTTACTCGTTCCTGGAAGAGACCCAGTACTTC.